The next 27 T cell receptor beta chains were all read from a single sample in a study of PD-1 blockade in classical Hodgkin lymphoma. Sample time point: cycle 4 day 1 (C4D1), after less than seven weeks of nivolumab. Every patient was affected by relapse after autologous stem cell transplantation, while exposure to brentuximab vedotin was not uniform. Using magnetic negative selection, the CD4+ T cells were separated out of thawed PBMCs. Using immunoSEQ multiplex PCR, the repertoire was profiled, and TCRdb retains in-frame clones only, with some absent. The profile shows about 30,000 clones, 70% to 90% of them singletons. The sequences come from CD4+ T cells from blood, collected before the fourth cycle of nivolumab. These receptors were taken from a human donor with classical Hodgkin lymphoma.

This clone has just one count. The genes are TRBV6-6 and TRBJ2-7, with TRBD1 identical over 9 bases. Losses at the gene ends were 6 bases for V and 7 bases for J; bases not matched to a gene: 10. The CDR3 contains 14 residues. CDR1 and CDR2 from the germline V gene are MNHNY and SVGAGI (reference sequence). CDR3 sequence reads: CASSLTGGLREQYF. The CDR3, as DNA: TGTGCCAGCAGCCTTACAGGGGGCTTGAGGGAGCAGTACTTC.

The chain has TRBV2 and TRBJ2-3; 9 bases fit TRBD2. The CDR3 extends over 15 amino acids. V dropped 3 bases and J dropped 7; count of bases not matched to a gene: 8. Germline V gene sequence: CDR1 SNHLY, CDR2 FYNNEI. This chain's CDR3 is CASSEEREVLYTQYF. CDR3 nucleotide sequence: TGTGCCAGCAGTGAGGAGCGGGAGGTCTTGTATACGCAGTATTTT.

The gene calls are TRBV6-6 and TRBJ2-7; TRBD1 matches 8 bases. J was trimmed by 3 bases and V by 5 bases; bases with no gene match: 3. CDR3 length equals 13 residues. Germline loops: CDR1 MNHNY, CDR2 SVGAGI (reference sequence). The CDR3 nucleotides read TGTGCCAGCAGTCCGGGACAGGTCTACGAGCAGTACTTC. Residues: CASSPGQVYEQYF.

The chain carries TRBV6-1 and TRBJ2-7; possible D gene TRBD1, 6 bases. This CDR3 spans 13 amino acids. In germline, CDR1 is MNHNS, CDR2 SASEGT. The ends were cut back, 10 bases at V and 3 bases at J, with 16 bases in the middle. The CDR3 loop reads CATGQRTDYEQYF. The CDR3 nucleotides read TGTGCCACCGGACAGAGGACAGACTACGAGCAGTACTTC.

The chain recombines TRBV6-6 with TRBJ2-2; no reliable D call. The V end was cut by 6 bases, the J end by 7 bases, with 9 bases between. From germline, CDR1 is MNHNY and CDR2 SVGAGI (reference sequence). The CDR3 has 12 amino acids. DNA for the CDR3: TGTGCCAGCAGCGTGGCGGTCGGGGAGCTGTTTTTT. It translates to CASSVAVGELFF.

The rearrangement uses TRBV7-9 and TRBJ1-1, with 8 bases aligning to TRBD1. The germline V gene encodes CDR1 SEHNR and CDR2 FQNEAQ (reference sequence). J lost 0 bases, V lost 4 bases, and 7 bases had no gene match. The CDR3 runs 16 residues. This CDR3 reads CASSSRTGLMNTEAFF. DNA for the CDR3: TGTGCCAGCAGCTCCCGGACAGGGTTGATGAACACTGAAGCTTTCTTT. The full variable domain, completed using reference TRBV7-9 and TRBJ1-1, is DTGVSQNPRHKITKRGQNVTFRCDPISEHNRLYWYRQTLGQGPEFLTYFQNEAQLEKSRLLSDRFSAERPKGSFSTLEIQRTEQGDSAMYLCASSSRTGLMNTEAFFGQGTRLTVV.

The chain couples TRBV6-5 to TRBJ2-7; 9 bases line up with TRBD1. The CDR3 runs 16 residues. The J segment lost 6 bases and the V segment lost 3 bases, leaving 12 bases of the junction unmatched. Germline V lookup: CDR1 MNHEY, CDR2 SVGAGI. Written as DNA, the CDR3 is TGTGCCAGCAGTTATTTAGCCGGGACAGGGCTTCGCGAGCAGTACTTC. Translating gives CASSYLAGTGLREQYF.

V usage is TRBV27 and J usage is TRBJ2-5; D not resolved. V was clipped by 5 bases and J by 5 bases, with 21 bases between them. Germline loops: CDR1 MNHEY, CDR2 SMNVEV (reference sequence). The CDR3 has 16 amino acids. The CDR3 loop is CASSESRYPRWETQYF. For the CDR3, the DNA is TGTGCCAGCAGTGAGAGTCGGTACCCCCGCTGGGAGACCCAGTACTTC.

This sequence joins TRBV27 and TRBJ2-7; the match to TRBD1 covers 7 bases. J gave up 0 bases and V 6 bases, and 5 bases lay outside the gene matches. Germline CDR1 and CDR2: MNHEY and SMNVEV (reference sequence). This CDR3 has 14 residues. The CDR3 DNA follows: TGTGCCAGCAGCAGACAGGGCGCCTCCTACGAGCAGTACTTC. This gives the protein CASSRQGASYEQYF.

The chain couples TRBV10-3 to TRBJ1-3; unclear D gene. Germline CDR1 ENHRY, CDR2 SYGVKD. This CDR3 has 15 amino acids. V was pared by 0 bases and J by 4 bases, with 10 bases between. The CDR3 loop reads CAISESGRLGNTIYF. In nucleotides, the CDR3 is TGTGCCATCAGTGAGTCAGGCCGGCTAGGAAACACCATATATTTT.

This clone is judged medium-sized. The CDR3 region is CASKRGPGPFYEQYF. DNA for the CDR3: TGTGCCAGCAAAAGGGGCCCCGGACCTTTCTACGAGCAGTACTTC. The V gene is TRBV28, the J gene TRBJ2-7, with a weak D call TRBD1 (5 bases). V was cut by 7 bases and J by 3 bases, with 19 bases left in between. The CDR3 is 15 amino acids. CDR1 and CDR2 from the germline V gene are MDHEN and SYDVKM.

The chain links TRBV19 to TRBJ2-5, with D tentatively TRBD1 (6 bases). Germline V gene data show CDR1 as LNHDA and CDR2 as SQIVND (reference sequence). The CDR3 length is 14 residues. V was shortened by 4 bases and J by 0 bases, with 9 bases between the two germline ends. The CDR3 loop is CASSKRGYQETQYF. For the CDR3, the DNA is TGTGCCAGTAGTAAAAGGGGGTACCAAGAGACCCAGTACTTC.

This chain's CDR3 is CASGPFSSYEQYF. The CDR3 nucleotides are TGTGCCAGCGGCCCCTTTAGTTCCTACGAGCAGTACTTC. The chain employs TRBV2 and TRBJ2-7; D unresolved. V lost 8 bases, J lost 1 base, and 12 bases lay in between. This CDR3 comprises 13 residues. Germline V CDR1 and CDR2: SNHLY, FYNNEI.

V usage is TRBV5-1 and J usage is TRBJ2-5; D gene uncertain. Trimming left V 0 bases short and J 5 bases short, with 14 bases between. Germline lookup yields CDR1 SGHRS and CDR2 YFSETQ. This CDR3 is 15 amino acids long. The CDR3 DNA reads TGCGCCAGCAGCTTGGGTCGGGTAGTGGGCGAGACCCAGTACTTC. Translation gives CASSLGRVVGETQYF. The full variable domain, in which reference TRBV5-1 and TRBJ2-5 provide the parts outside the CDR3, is KAGVTQTPRYLIKTRGQQVTLSCSPISGHRSVSWYQQTPGQGLQFLFEYFSETQRNKGNFPGRFSGRQFSNSRSEMNVSTLELGDSALYLCASSLGRVVGETQYFGPGTRLLVL.

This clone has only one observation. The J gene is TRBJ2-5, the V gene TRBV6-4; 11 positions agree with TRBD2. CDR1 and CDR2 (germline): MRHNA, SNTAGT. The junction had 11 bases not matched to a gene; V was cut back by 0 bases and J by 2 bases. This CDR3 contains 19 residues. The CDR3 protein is CASSDSLTGTSGTQETQYF. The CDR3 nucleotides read TGTGCCAGCAGTGACTCGTTAACCGGGACTAGCGGCACTCAAGAGACCCAGTACTTC.

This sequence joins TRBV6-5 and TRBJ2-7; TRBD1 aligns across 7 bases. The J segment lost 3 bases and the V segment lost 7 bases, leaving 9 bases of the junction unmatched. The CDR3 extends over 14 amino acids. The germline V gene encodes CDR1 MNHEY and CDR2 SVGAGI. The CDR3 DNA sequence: TGTGCCAGCACCCCAAGGGGGCAGAACTACGAGCAGTACTTC. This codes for CASTPRGQNYEQYF.

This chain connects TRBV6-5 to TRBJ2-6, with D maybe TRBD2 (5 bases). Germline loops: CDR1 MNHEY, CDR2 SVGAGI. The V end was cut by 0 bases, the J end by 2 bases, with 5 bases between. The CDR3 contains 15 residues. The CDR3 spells CASSYSGAGANVLTF. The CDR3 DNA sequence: TGTGCCAGCAGTTACTCCGGGGCTGGGGCCAACGTCCTGACTTTC.

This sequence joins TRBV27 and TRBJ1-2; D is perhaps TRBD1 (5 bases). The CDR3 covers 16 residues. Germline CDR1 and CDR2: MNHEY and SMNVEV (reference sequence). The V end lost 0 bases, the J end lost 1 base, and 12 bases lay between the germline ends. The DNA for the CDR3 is TGTGCCAGCAGTTTATCGACGGGACCTTTTAACTATGGCTACACCTTC. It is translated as CASSLSTGPFNYGYTF.

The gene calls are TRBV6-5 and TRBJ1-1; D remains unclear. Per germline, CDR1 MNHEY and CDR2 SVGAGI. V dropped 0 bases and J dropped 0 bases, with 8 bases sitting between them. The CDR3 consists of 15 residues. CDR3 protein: CASSYSFTMNTEAFF. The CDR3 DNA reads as TGTGCCAGCAGTTACTCGTTCACGATGAACACTGAAGCTTTCTTT.

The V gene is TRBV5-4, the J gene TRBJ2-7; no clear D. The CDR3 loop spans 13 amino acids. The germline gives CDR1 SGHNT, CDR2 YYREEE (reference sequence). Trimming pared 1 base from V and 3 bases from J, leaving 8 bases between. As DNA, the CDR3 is TGTGCCAGCAGCTTGTGGGGTGGCTACGAGCAGTACTTC. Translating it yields CASSLWGGYEQYF.

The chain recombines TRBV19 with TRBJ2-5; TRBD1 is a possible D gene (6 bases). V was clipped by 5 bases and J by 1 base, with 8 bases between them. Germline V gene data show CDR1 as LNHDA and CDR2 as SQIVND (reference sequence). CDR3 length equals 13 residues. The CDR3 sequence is CASSVTGQETQYF. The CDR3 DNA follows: TGTGCCAGTAGTGTGACAGGCCAAGAGACCCAGTACTTC.

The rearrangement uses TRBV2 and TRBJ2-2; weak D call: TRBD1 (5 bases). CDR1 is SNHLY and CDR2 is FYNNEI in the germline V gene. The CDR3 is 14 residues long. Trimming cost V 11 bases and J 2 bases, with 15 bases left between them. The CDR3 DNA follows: TGTGCCGGGCGTCGACAGTCCAACACCGGGGAGCTGTTTTTT. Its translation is CAGRRQSNTGELFF.

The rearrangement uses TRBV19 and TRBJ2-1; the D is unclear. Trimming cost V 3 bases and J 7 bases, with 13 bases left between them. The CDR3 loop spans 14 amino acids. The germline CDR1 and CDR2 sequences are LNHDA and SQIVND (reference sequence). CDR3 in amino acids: CASSIPGWLNEQFF. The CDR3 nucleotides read TGTGCCAGTAGTATTCCTGGGTGGTTGAATGAGCAGTTCTTC.

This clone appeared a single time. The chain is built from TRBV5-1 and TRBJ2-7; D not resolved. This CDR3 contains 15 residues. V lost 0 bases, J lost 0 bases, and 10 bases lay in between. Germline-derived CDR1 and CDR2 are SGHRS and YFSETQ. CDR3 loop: CASSLDGSSSYEQYF. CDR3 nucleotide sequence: TGCGCCAGCAGCTTGGATGGCAGTAGCTCCTACGAGCAGTACTTC. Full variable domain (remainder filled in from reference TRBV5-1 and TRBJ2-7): KAGVTQTPRYLIKTRGQQVTLSCSPISGHRSVSWYQQTPGQGLQFLFEYFSETQRNKGNFPGRFSGRQFSNSRSEMNVSTLELGDSALYLCASSLDGSSSYEQYFGPGTRLTVT.

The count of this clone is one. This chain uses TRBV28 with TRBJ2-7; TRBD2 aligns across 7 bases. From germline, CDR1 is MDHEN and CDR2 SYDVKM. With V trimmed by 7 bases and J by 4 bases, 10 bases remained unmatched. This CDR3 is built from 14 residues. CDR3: CASTPGLSAYEQYF. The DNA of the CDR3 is TGTGCCAGCACGCCGGGACTATCGGCTTACGAGCAGTACTTC.

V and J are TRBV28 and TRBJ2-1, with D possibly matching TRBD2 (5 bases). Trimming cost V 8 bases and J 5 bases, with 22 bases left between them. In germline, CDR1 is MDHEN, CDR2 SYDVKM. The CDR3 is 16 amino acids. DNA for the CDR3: TGTGCCAGCCTAGGGAGAGGGTTCCCTCATCACAATGAGCAGTTCTTC. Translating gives CASLGRGFPHHNEQFF. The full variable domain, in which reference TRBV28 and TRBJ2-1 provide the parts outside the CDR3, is DVKVTQSSRYLVKRTGEKVFLECVQDMDHENMFWYRQDPGLGLRLIYFSYDVKMKEKGDIPEGYSVSREKKERFSLILESASTNQTSMYLCASLGRGFPHHNEQFFGPGTRLTVL.

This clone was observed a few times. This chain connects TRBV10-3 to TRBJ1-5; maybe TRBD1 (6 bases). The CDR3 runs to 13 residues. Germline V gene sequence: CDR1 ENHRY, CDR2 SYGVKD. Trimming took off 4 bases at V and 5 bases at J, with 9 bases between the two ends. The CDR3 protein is CAISAAGDQPQHF. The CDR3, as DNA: TGTGCCATCAGTGCGGCAGGGGATCAGCCCCAGCATTTT.